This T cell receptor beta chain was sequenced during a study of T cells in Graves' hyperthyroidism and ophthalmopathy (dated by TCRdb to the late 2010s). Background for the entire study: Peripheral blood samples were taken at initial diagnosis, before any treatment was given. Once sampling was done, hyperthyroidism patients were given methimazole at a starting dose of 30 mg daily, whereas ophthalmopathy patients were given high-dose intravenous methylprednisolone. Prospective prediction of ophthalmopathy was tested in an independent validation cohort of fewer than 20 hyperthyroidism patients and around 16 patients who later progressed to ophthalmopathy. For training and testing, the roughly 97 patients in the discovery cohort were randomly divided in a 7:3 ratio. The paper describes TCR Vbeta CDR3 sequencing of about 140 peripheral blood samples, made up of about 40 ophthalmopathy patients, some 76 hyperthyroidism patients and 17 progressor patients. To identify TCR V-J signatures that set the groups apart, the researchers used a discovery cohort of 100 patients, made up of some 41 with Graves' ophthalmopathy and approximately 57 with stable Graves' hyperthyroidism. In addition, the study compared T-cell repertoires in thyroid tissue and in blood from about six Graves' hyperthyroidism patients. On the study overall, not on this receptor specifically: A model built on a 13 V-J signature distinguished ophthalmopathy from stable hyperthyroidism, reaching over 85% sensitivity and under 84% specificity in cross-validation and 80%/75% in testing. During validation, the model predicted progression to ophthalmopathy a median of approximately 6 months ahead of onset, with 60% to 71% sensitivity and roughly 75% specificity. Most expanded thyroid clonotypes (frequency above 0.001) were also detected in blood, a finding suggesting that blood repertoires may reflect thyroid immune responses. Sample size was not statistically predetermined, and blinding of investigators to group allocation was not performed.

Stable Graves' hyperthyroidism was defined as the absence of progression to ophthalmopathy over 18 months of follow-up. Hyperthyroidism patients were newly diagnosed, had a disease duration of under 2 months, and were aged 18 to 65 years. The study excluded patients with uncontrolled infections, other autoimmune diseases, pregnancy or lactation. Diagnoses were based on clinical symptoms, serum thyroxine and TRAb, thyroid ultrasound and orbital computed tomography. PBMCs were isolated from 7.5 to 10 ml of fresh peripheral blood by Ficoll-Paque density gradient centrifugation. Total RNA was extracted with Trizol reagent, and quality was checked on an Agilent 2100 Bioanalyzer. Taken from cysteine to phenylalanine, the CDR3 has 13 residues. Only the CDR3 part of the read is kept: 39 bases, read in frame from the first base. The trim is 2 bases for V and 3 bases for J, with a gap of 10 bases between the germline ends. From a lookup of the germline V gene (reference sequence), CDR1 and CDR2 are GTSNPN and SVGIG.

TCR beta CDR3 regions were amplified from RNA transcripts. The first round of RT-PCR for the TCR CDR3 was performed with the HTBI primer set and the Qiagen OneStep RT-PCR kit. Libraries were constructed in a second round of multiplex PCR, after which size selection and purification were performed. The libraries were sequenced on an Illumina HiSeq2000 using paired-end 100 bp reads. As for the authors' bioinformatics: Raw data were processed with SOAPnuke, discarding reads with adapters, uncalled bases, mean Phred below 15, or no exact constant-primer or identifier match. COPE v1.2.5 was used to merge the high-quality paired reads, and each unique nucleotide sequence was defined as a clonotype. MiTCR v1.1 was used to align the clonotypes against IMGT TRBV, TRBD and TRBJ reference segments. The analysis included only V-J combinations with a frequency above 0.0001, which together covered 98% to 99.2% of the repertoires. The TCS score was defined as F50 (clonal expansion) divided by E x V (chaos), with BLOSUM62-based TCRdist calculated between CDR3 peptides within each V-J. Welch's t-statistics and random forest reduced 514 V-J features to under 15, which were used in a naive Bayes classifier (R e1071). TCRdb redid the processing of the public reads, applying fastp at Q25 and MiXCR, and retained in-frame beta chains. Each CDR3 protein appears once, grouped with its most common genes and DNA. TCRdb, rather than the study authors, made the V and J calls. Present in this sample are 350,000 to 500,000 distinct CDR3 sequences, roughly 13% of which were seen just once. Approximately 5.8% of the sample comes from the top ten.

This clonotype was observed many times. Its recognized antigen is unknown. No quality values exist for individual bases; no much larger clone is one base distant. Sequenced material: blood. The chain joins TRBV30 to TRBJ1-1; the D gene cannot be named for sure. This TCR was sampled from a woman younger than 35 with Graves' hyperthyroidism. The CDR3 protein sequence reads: CAWSRRRDTEAFF. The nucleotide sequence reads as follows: TGTGCCTGGAGTCGGAGACGAGACACTGAAGCTTTCTTT.